This TCR beta chain was obtained from a study of blood T cell repertoires in COVID-19. Germline V gene lookup returns CDR1 SGHAT and CDR2 FQNNGV. The trim removed 4 bases at V and 0 bases at J, leaving 8 bases unmatched. The CDR3 contains 16 residues. Original handling: Reference gene primer amplification in the assay estimated nucleated cell counts. Libraries were prepared by immunoSEQ multiplex PCR; TCRdb keeps only in-frame clonotypes and omits some of them. The V and J calls and clone size were taken over from that table, and D and trimming were inferred from the DNA. The sample holds some 310,000 clones, around 87% seen once.

The TCR comes from a woman aged 40-49 years with COVID-19, enrolled during active disease. The material sequenced was peripheral blood. J is TRBJ1-2 and V is TRBV11-2, with TRBD1 matching 7 bases. The DNA of the CDR3 is TGTGCCAGCAGCTCCTCTTTAGGGACAGCTAACTATGGCTACACCTTC. Amino acid sequence: CASSSSLGTANYGYTF.